A single sample is the source of the 17 T cell receptor beta chains below, sequenced in a study of T cell changes during pregnancy in multiple sclerosis. Data came from immunoSEQ multiplex PCR; TCRdb stores just in-frame clones and leaves some out. The sample lists approximately 32,000 clones; roughly nine tenths were seen once. Material: CD8+ T cells from peripheral blood mononuclear cells, obtained in the first trimester of pregnancy. The receptor source for this set is a female donor with multiple sclerosis, enrolled in a pregnancy study.

V gene TRBV5-1 combines with J gene TRBJ2-3; 7 nucleotides line up with TRBD2. The CDR3 runs to 18 residues. V was clipped by 0 bases and J by 0 bases; unmatched bases: 10. Germline V gene lookup returns CDR1 SGHRS and CDR2 YFSETQ. The CDR3 reads CASSLGASGFTSTDTQYF. In DNA, the CDR3 is TGCGCCAGCAGCTTGGGGGCTAGCGGATTTACTAGCACAGATACGCAGTATTTT.

V and J are TRBV15 and TRBJ2-7; a weak D match, TRBD2 (7 bases). CDR3 length: 15 amino acids. Germline CDR1 and CDR2: LNHNV and YYDKDF (reference sequence). Deletions cut 0 bases from V and 2 bases from J, with 11 bases between. CDR3 in amino acids: CATSRESGTTYEQYF. In nucleotides, the CDR3 is TGTGCCACCAGCAGAGAGAGCGGGACAACCTACGAGCAGTACTTC.

V and J are TRBV27 and TRBJ2-1, with D unresolved. The CDR3 contains 15 residues. The germline gives CDR1 MNHEY, CDR2 SMNVEV (reference sequence). V gave up 4 bases and J gave up 5 bases, with 15 bases separating them. The CDR3 here is CASSSLMTRHNEQFF. The CDR3 coding sequence is TGTGCCAGCAGTTCCTTAATGACAAGGCACAATGAGCAGTTCTTC.

The J gene is TRBJ2-2, the V gene TRBV7-8, with 15 positions matching TRBD2. V was clipped by 5 bases and J by 6 bases; unmatched bases: 10. There are 18 residues in the CDR3. Per the germline V gene, CDR1 is SGHVS and CDR2 is FQNEAQ. The CDR3 loop reads CASSQGLAGGRKAGELFF. CDR3 bases: TGTGCCAGCAGCCAGGGACTAGCGGGAGGTAGAAAGGCCGGGGAGCTGTTTTTT.

In DNA form, the CDR3 reads TGCGCCAGCAGCCTCCGGGAGGCGGATTTCTATGGCTACACCTTC. Encoded protein: CASSLREADFYGYTF. V gene TRBV4-1 combines with J gene TRBJ1-2, with no clear D. Between the trimmed V and J ends, which lost 4 bases and 4 bases, there was a span of 16 bases. This CDR3 has 15 amino acids. CDR1 MGHRA and CDR2 YSYEKL come from the germline V gene.

The DNA of the CDR3 is TGTGCCAGCAGTTCGGGTGGACTAGCGGCAGTCAATGAGCAGTTCTTC. Protein product: CASSSGGLAAVNEQFF. The V gene is TRBV27, the J gene TRBJ2-1; TRBD2 aligns across 10 bases. V lost 4 bases, J lost 6 bases, and 9 bases stayed unmatched. The germline CDR1 and CDR2 sequences are MNHEY and SMNVEV (reference sequence). The CDR3 extends over 16 amino acids.

This CDR3 is CASSSTQGAETQYF. As DNA, the CDR3 is TGTGCCAGCAGCTCAACGCAGGGGGCAGAGACCCAGTACTTC. This chain links TRBV7-9 with TRBJ2-5, with TRBD1 matching over 8 bases. With 4 bases clipped from V and 4 bases from J, the junction kept 5 bases outside the gene matches. Germline V gene sequence: CDR1 SEHNR, CDR2 FQNEAQ (reference sequence). The CDR3 loop spans 14 amino acids.

This chain connects TRBV7-9 to TRBJ2-5; D is unresolved. In germline, CDR1 is SEHNR, CDR2 FQNEAQ (reference sequence). Trimming cost V 10 bases and J 5 bases, with 11 bases left between them. The CDR3 covers 11 residues. The CDR3 reads CAIPENETQYF. In nucleotides, the CDR3 is TGTGCCATCCCCGAGAATGAGACCCAGTACTTC.

The chain links TRBV6-1 to TRBJ2-7; D possibly corresponds to TRBD1 (5 bases). Looked up from germline, CDR1 is MNHNS and CDR2 is SASEGT. The V end lost 5 bases, the J end lost 3 bases, and 11 bases lay between the germline ends. This CDR3 has 13 residues. The CDR3 region is CASSKTQGYEQYF. In DNA, the CDR3 is TGTGCCAGCAGTAAGACCCAGGGCTACGAGCAGTACTTC.

The sample holds one count of this clone. The chain has TRBV9 and TRBJ2-1; 11 nucleotides align to TRBD2. This CDR3 is built from 16 residues. Germline CDR1 is SGDLS and CDR2 is YYNGEE. V shed 3 bases, J shed 4 bases, and the junction held 6 bases outside the gene matches. The CDR3 sequence: CASSAVLAGAYNEQFF. CDR3 DNA: TGTGCCAGCAGCGCCGTACTAGCGGGAGCGTACAATGAGCAGTTCTTC.

This chain connects TRBV27 to TRBJ1-1, with TRBD1 as a possible D gene (5 bases). Germline CDR1 and CDR2: MNHEY and SMNVEV (reference sequence). The length of the CDR3 is 13 residues. Trimming cost V 3 bases and J 7 bases, with 12 bases left between them. The CDR3 coding sequence is TGTGCCAGCAGTTTCAGGAATACAGGTGAAGCTTTCTTT. Translated: CASSFRNTGEAFF.

This chain connects TRBV11-2 to TRBJ2-7, with 7 bases matching TRBD1. This CDR3 has 12 residues. V shed 2 bases and J 6 bases; nucleotides not matched to a gene: 1. Germline V gene data show CDR1 as SGHAT and CDR2 as FQNNGV. The CDR3 sequence is CASSLRGLEQYF. The CDR3 coding sequence is TGTGCCAGCAGCTTAAGGGGGCTCGAGCAGTACTTC.

V usage is TRBV27 and J usage is TRBJ2-7; 7 nucleotides match TRBD2. The CDR3 has 12 residues. V gave up 3 bases and J gave up 5 bases; unmatched junction bases: 1. Germline lookup yields CDR1 MNHEY and CDR2 SMNVEV (reference sequence). The DNA of the CDR3 is TGTGCCAGCAGTTTCGGGACTAACGAGCAGTACTTC. Translating it yields CASSFGTNEQYF.

The V call is TRBV28, the J call TRBJ2-6; TRBD1 matches 8 bases. This CDR3 spans 18 amino acids. The V and J ends lost 5 bases and 2 bases, in that order; junction bases with no gene match: 11. Germline CDR1 is MDHEN and CDR2 is SYDVKM. CDR3 protein: CASSHPGQGATGANVLTF. In nucleotides, the CDR3 is TGTGCCAGCAGTCATCCCGGACAGGGCGCGACTGGGGCCAACGTCCTGACTTTC.

V gene TRBV19 combines with J gene TRBJ1-1; D not resolved. Trimming left V 0 bases short and J 0 bases short, with 11 bases between. Germline CDR1 is LNHDA and CDR2 is SQIVND (reference sequence). This CDR3 has 16 residues. CDR3 nucleotides: TGTGCCAGTAGTATAGAATTTCAGGCAATGAACACTGAAGCTTTCTTT. Translated: CASSIEFQAMNTEAFF.

J is TRBJ2-1 and V is TRBV9; D ambiguous. The CDR3 has 15 amino acids. Trimming stripped 0 bases from V and 0 bases from J, with 7 bases between. The germline V gene encodes CDR1 SGDLS and CDR2 YYNGEE. The CDR3 here is CASSVGRGSYNEQFF. CDR3 nucleotide sequence: TGTGCCAGCAGCGTAGGTCGAGGCTCCTACAATGAGCAGTTCTTC.

The chain combines TRBV6-6 with TRBJ2-3; a weak D match, TRBD1 (5 bases). V was pared by 4 bases and J by 11 bases, with 13 bases between. Germline V CDR1 and CDR2: MNHNY, SVGAGI (reference sequence). The CDR3 runs to 12 residues. The DNA for the CDR3 is TGTGCCAGCAGTTCGGCAGGGATAAAGCAGTATTTT. Translating it yields CASSSAGIKQYF.